The 30 T cell receptor beta chains reported below all come from one sample, sequenced in a study of cytomegalovirus exposure and HLA in healthy donors. Primers for the PCR totalled 60 Vbeta and 13 Jbeta. Repertoires were generated with immunoSEQ multiplex PCR, while TCRdb's copy carries only in-frame clones and drops some. The sample records some 130,000 clones, around 10% being singletons. Sequencing was performed on PBMCs. The receptors were sampled from a woman aged 40 to 50 in good health and CMV-seropositive.

This clone was recorded a few times. The chain has TRBV5-4 and TRBJ1-1, with 9 bases lining up with TRBD1. The CDR3 length is 15 residues. V lost 3 bases to trimming and J lost 6 bases; unmatched junction nucleotides: 9. Per germline, CDR1 SGHNT and CDR2 YYREEE (reference sequence). This CDR3 is CASSSRDRVFAEAFF. The CDR3 nucleotides read TGTGCCAGCAGCTCTCGGGACAGGGTTTTCGCTGAAGCTTTCTTT.

The genes are TRBV25-1 and TRBJ2-7, with D possibly TRBD1 on 6 matching bases. The V end was cut by 1 base, the J end by 7 bases, with 8 bases between. The germline gives CDR1 MGHDK, CDR2 SYGVNS. The CDR3 spans 12 residues. The CDR3: CASSEFTGEQYF. The CDR3 nucleotides are TGTGCCAGCAGTGAATTCACAGGGGAGCAGTACTTC.

This clone was picked up a small number of times. This sequence joins TRBV10-1 and TRBJ1-6, with a weak D call TRBD1 (6 bases). Trimming stripped 5 bases from V and 6 bases from J, with 23 bases between. Germline assignment: CDR1 WNHNN and CDR2 SYGVQD (reference sequence). The CDR3 consists of 18 residues. CDR3 sequence reads: CASSPYVPHRDVNSPLHF. In nucleotides, the CDR3 is TGCGCCAGCAGTCCCTATGTTCCGCACAGGGACGTTAATTCACCCCTCCACTTT.

This chain links TRBV7-2 with TRBJ2-7; 8 bases are shared with TRBD1. The CDR3 runs to 13 residues. The ends lost 3 bases at V and 7 bases at J; junction bases unmatched: 5. Germline V lookup: CDR1 SGHTA, CDR2 FQGNSA. The CDR3 is CASSFSGGGEQYF. The CDR3, as DNA: TGTGCCAGCAGCTTTTCAGGGGGCGGAGAGCAGTACTTC.

V usage is TRBV6-1 and J usage is TRBJ2-7, with TRBD1 matching over 7 bases. Germline trimming cut 1 base from V and 4 bases from J; bases unmatched to any gene: 10. CDR3 length equals 16 residues. Germline loops: CDR1 MNHNS, CDR2 SASEGT. The CDR3: CASSEVGGGPPYEQYF. CDR3 DNA sequence: TGTGCCAGCAGTGAAGTAGGGGGCGGCCCCCCTTACGAGCAGTACTTC.

The chain has TRBV2 and TRBJ1-2, with D possibly matching TRBD1 (6 bases). Trimming pared 11 bases from V and 0 bases from J, leaving 10 bases between. CDR3 length equals 12 residues. From germline, CDR1 is SNHLY and CDR2 FYNNEI. CDR3 in amino acids: CAGGASNYGYTF. The CDR3 DNA sequence: TGTGCCGGGGGGGCTTCTAACTATGGCTACACCTTC.

This chain links TRBV5-5 with TRBJ2-6, with D maybe TRBD1 (5 bases). V was clipped by 3 bases and J by 3 bases, with 13 bases between them. Germline V gene data show CDR1 as SGHKS and CDR2 as YYEKEE (reference sequence). This CDR3 spans 16 amino acids. CDR3 in DNA: TGTGCCAGCAGCTCCCCCAGGGTTGGTGGGGCCAACGTCCTGACTTTC. Translation gives CASSSPRVGGANVLTF.

This clone has more than one count but fewer than ten. V usage is TRBV14 and J usage is TRBJ1-2, with 7 bases aligning to TRBD1. Germline-derived CDR1 and CDR2 are SGHDN and FVKESK. The ends lost 0 bases at V and 6 bases at J; junction bases unmatched: 16. This CDR3 contains 18 residues. CDR3 sequence (DNA): TGTGCCAGCAGCCAAGATAACGTGTTTGGACAGGTGGTGGATGGCTACACCTTC. Residues: CASSQDNVFGQVVDGYTF.

This chain links TRBV5-1 with TRBJ2-7, with D tentatively TRBD1 (6 bases). Deletions cut 4 bases from V and 6 bases from J, with 17 bases between. Looked up from germline, CDR1 is SGHRS and CDR2 is YFSETQ. The CDR3 extends over 14 amino acids. The CDR3 region is CASSPLVGAGEQYF. The CDR3 bases are TGCGCCAGCAGCCCCCTCGTGGGGGCGGGCGAGCAGTACTTC.

This clone has more than one count but fewer than ten. The chain joins TRBV27 to TRBJ2-3, with TRBD2 as a possible D gene (6 bases). Trimming left V 9 bases short and J 1 base short, with 11 bases between. Germline assignment: CDR1 MNHEY and CDR2 SMNVEV (reference sequence). This CDR3 comprises 13 residues. For the CDR3, the DNA is TGTGCCAGTTCAGGCGGGGGCACAGATACGCAGTATTTT. It codes for CASSGGGTDTQYF.

This sequence joins TRBV9 and TRBJ2-1; the D gene is possibly TRBD2 (5 bases). CDR3 length: 14 residues. CDR1 SGDLS and CDR2 YYNGEE come from the germline V gene. V was cut by 4 bases and J by 9 bases, with 17 bases left in between. The DNA of the CDR3 is TGTGCCAGCAGCTTGGGATTAAGGGAGTCTGAGCAGTTCTTC. Amino acids: CASSLGLRESEQFF.

The J gene is TRBJ1-3, the V gene TRBV7-6, with 8 bases that match TRBD1. V was pared by 1 base and J by 4 bases, with 9 bases of the junction left unmatched. Per germline, CDR1 SGHVS and CDR2 FNYEAQ. This CDR3 is built from 17 residues. CDR3 sequence reads: CASSLETAGGYGNTIYF. Written as DNA, the CDR3 is TGTGCCAGCAGCTTAGAAACGGCAGGGGGCTACGGAAACACCATATATTTT.

This clone came up a few times. The genes are TRBV6-5 and TRBJ1-2; 8 bases match TRBD1. The CDR3 totals 13 residues. Germline CDR1 is MNHEY and CDR2 is SVGAGI. J gave up 8 bases and V 2 bases, and 4 bases lay outside the gene matches. The CDR3 sequence is CASSYQGADGYTF. The DNA for the CDR3 is TGTGCCAGCAGTTACCAGGGGGCAGACGGCTACACCTTC.

This clone was found a few times. The chain uses TRBV5-1 and TRBJ2-3; TRBD2 is a possible D gene (7 bases). From germline, CDR1 is SGHRS and CDR2 YFSETQ. Trimming removed 0 bases from V and 5 bases from J, with 16 bases in between. The CDR3 is made up of 16 amino acids. Here the CDR3 reads CASSLGLGGAEDTQYF. In nucleotides, the CDR3 is TGCGCCAGCAGCTTGGGACTGGGGGGGGCGGAAGATACGCAGTATTTT.

The gene calls are TRBV11-2 and TRBJ2-2, with 10 nucleotides matching TRBD1. CDR1 and CDR2 from the germline V gene are SGHAT and FQNNGV. The CDR3 is 15 residues long. V shed 5 bases, J shed 4 bases, and the junction held 4 bases outside the gene matches. The DNA for the CDR3 is TGTGCCAGCAGCCCCAGGACAGGGGGCACCGGGGAGCTGTTTTTT. It encodes CASSPRTGGTGELFF.

The gene calls are TRBV9 and TRBJ2-7; 7 positions match TRBD1. After removal of 1 base from V and 7 bases from J, the junction contained 11 bases not matched to a gene. Germline CDR1 SGDLS, CDR2 YYNGEE. The CDR3 covers 15 residues. CDR3 in amino acids: CASSVSDRPMWEQYF. The CDR3 DNA is TGTGCCAGCAGCGTATCGGACAGGCCGATGTGGGAGCAGTACTTC.

This clone appeared a few times. The chain has TRBV13 and TRBJ2-7; TRBD1 aligns across 7 bases. Trimming at V came to 5 bases and at J to 4 bases, leaving 8 bases not matched to a gene. Germline lookup yields CDR1 PRHDT and CDR2 FYEKMQ (reference sequence). The CDR3 totals 14 residues. The CDR3 DNA reads TGTGCCAGCAGCATACTGGACAGGATGTACGAGCAGTACTTC. It is translated as CASSILDRMYEQYF.

This chain joins TRBV12-2 and TRBJ2-7; the DNA was not compared with TRBD1, the D call given in the table. TRBV12-2 represents a pseudogene. This CDR3 is 16 amino acids long. CDR3 amino acids: CASRVLGAQSSYEQYF. The CDR3 nucleotides are TGTGCAAGTCGAGTGCTGGGGGCCCAAAGCTCCTACGAGCAGTACTTC.

This clone occurred a few times. V usage is TRBV4-3 and J usage is TRBJ1-2; D not certain. The V gene's germline CDR1 is LGHNA and CDR2 YSLEER. The V gene lost 4 bases and the J gene lost 0 bases, with 12 bases spanning the gap. This CDR3 has 15 amino acids. This CDR3 reads CASSLAWASNYGYTF. Here the CDR3 DNA reads TGCGCCAGCAGCCTCGCGTGGGCATCTAACTATGGCTACACCTTC.

This rearrangement joins TRBV10-3 to TRBJ1-6; D ambiguous. Germline CDR1 ENHRY, CDR2 SYGVKD. This CDR3 comprises 14 residues. With 6 bases removed from V and 5 bases from J, the gap between germline ends came to 11 bases. CDR3 DNA sequence: TGTGCCATCAGACCGACTGAGAATAATTCACCCCTCCACTTT. This gives the protein CAIRPTENNSPLHF.

This clone was seen more than once but under ten times. For the CDR3, the DNA is TGTGCCAGCAGCTTACCCAGGGGGTATGGCTACACCTTC. Translating it yields CASSLPRGYGYTF. The V call is TRBV7-2, the J call TRBJ1-2; 7 bases are shared with TRBD1. The trim removed 2 bases at V and 5 bases at J, leaving 2 bases unmatched. The CDR3 has 13 residues. CDR1 SGHTA and CDR2 FQGNSA come from the germline V gene. The full variable domain, its missing parts supplied by reference TRBV7-2 and TRBJ1-2, is GAGVSQSPSNKVTEKGKDVELRCDPISGHTALYWYRQSLGQGLEFLIYFQGNSAPDKSGLPSDRFSAERTGGSVSTLTIQRTQQEDSAVYLCASSLPRGYGYTFGSGTRLTVV.

This clone was counted only a few times. The chain uses TRBV4-1 and TRBJ1-4; 7 bases map to TRBD1. This CDR3 is built from 15 residues. V trimming: 1 base; J trimming: 4 bases; junction bases outside the gene matches: 3. CDR1 MGHRA and CDR2 YSYEKL come from the germline V gene. CDR3 nucleotide sequence: TGCGCCAGCAGCCAAGGGGGACAGCGTAATGAAAAACTGTTTTTT. The encoded protein is CASSQGGQRNEKLFF.

The gene calls are TRBV10-1 and TRBJ2-2, with D possibly matching TRBD2 (5 bases). The V gene's germline CDR1 is WNHNN and CDR2 SYGVQD (reference sequence). The CDR3 has 14 amino acids. Trimming pared 6 bases from V and 6 bases from J, leaving 14 bases between. The CDR3 spells CASRSEGSAGELFF. CDR3 coding DNA: TGCGCCAGCAGGTCCGAAGGGAGTGCCGGGGAGCTGTTTTTT.

This clone was recorded a few times. The CDR3 is CASSLAGNTIYF. The CDR3 DNA follows: TGTGCCAGCAGTTTAGCGGGAAACACCATATATTTT. The rearrangement links TRBV2 to TRBJ1-3, with D unresolved. This CDR3 region has 12 residues. The V gene's germline CDR1 is SNHLY and CDR2 FYNNEI. Between the trimmed V and J ends, which lost 5 bases and 4 bases, there was a span of 6 bases.

A few counts support this clone. The chain has TRBV6-6 and TRBJ1-1, with TRBD1 as a possible D gene (6 bases). Trimming pared 5 bases from V and 1 base from J, leaving 11 bases between. Germline V gene sequence: CDR1 MNHNY, CDR2 SVGAGI (reference sequence). The CDR3 runs 14 residues. In DNA form, the CDR3 reads TGTGCCAGCAGTATAGACAGGTCGAACACTGAAGCTTTCTTT. Its translation is CASSIDRSNTEAFF.

The chain combines TRBV5-1 with TRBJ1-4, with D perhaps matching TRBD1 (6 bases). This CDR3 region has 15 residues. Trimming shortened V by 0 bases and J by 7 bases, and 13 bases separated the two germline ends. The V gene's germline CDR1 is SGHRS and CDR2 YFSETQ. CDR3 sequence: CASSLGQGKGEKLFF. The CDR3 DNA sequence: TGCGCCAGCAGCTTGGGGCAGGGGAAGGGTGAAAAACTGTTTTTT.

This chain joins TRBV5-4 and TRBJ1-2; D possibly corresponds to TRBD1 (6 bases). Germline V gives CDR1 SGHNT, CDR2 YYREEE (reference sequence). The CDR3 covers 17 residues. Trimming shortened V by 4 bases and J by 8 bases, and 27 bases separated the two germline ends. The CDR3 DNA reads as TGTGCCAGCAGCCCGGAGGGGGGGCGCGGGGGCTCAGGCGGCTACACCTTC. Translated, it gives CASSPEGGRGGSGGYTF. The entire variable domain, with the rest obtained from reference TRBV5-4 and TRBJ1-2, is as follows: ETGVTQSPTHLIKTRGQQVTLRCSSQSGHNTVSWYQQALGQGPQFIFQYYREEENGRGNFPPRFSGLQFPNYSSELNVNALELDDSALYLCASSPEGGRGGSGGYTFGSGTRLTVV.

The chain employs TRBV5-4 and TRBJ2-1; 8 bases fit TRBD1. V was clipped by 4 bases and J by 5 bases; unmatched bases: 5. CDR3 length: 14 residues. Germline V CDR1 and CDR2: SGHNT, YYREEE (reference sequence). CDR3 sequence (DNA): TGTGCCAGCAGCCTGAGACAGGGGCACAATGAGCAGTTCTTC. It translates to CASSLRQGHNEQFF. Using reference TRBV5-4 and TRBJ2-1 for the parts outside the CDR3, the full variable domain is ETGVTQSPTHLIKTRGQQVTLRCSSQSGHNTVSWYQQALGQGPQFIFQYYREEENGRGNFPPRFSGLQFPNYSSELNVNALELDDSALYLCASSLRQGHNEQFFGPGTRLTVL.

This clone has more than one count but fewer than ten. The V gene is TRBV9, the J gene TRBJ1-6; 7 bases are a match to TRBD1. The V gene end was trimmed by 5 bases and the J gene end by 7 bases; junction bases not matched to a gene: 6. This CDR3 spans 14 amino acids. CDR1 and CDR2 from the germline V gene are SGDLS and YYNGEE. CDR3 nucleotides: TGTGCCAGCAGTCGGGGACAGTTAAATTCACCCCTCCACTTT. Translation: CASSRGQLNSPLHF.

About this clone: The junction departs from germline at one end; a sequencing error may be responsible. The chain employs TRBV6-5 and TRBJ1-2, with 7 bases fitting TRBD1. Germline V gives CDR1 MNHEY, CDR2 SVGAGI. The CDR3 consists of 14 residues. The chain's CDR3 is CASSSQGNLYDYTF. The DNA of the CDR3 is TGTGCCAGCAGTTCACAGGGGAATCTCTATGACTACACCTTC.